This T cell receptor (beta chain) was retrieved from a study of tumor and adjacent non-tumor tissue in lung cancer. No cell sorting was done before RNA was extracted from the tissue. The normal lung tissue was taken more than 3 cm from the tumor edge. Between August and November 2014, newly diagnosed, chemotherapy-naive lung cancer patients underwent thoracic surgery in China. This clonotype has at least ten counts. A modified ARM-PCR protocol with three rounds of nested PCR amplified TCRbeta. TCRdb itself ran the multiplex PCR reads through MiXCR, one entry per CDR3 protein. The sample holds fewer than 90,000 distinct CDR3 sequences; 75% to 85% are singletons and the top ten take around a fifth. This clonotype originated in a woman aged 50 to 65 with non-small cell lung cancer. The sequencing sample was made of distant non-tumor lung tissue.

This CDR3 is CASSFFSGRGSSGANVLTF. Here the CDR3 DNA reads TGTGCCAGCAGTTTCTTCTCCGGGCGGGGGAGCTCTGGGGCCAACGTCCTGACTTTC. V and J are TRBV6-5 and TRBJ2-6; 7 nucleotides agree with TRBD2. The germline V gene has CDR1 MNHEY and CDR2 SVGAGI. The CDR3 spans 19 residues. Losses at the gene ends were 4 bases for V and 0 bases for J; bases not matched to a gene: 12.